This TCR beta chain was sequenced in a study of blood T cell repertoires in COVID-19. The overall study: PBMCs, B-cell-depleted T cells, or T cells were the source of the cDNA or gDNA that made up the material.

Using immunoSEQ multiplex PCR, the repertoire was profiled, and TCRdb retains in-frame clones only, with some absent. This table has tens of thousands of clones, roughly 87% appearing once. The CDR3 consists of 15 residues. Per the germline V gene, CDR1 is SGHVS and CDR2 is FNYEAQ. Trimming stripped 4 bases from V and 5 bases from J, with 17 bases between. This TCR derives from a woman aged 50 to 65 with active or convalescent COVID-19. Sample: peripheral blood. J is TRBJ1-1 and V is TRBV7-6, with D maybe TRBD1 (5 bases). CDR3 sequence (DNA): TGTGCCAGCAGCTCCTACATTGCGGAGGGGACTGAAGCTTTCTTT. Translation gives CASSSYIAEGTEAFF.